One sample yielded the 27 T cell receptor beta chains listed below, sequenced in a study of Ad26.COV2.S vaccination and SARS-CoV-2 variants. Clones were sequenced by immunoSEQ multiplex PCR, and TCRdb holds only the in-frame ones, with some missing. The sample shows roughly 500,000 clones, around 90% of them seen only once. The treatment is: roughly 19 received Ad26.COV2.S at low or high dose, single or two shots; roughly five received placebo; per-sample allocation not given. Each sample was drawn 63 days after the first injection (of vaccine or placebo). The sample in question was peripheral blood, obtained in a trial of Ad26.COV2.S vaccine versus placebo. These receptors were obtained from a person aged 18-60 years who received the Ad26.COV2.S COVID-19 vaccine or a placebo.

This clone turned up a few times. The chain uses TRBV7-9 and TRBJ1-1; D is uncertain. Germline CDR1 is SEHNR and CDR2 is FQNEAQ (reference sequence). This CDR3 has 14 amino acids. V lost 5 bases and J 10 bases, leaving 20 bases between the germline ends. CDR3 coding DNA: TGTGCCAGCAGCAAAGAGGTCCCCGGGGAGGGAGCTTTCTTT. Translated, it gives CASSKEVPGEGAFF. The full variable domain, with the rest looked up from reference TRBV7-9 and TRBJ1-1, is DTGVSQNPRHKITKRGQNVTFRCDPISEHNRLYWYRQTLGQGPEFLTYFQNEAQLEKSRLLSDRFSAERPKGSFSTLEIQRTEQGDSAMYLCASSKEVPGEGAFFGQGTRLTVV.

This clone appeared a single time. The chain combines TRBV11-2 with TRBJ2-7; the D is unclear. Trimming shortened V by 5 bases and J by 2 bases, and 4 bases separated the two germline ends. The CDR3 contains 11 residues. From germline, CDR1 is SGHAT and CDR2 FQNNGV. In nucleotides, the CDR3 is TGTGCCAGCAGCCACGCCTACGAGCAGTACTTC. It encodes CASSHAYEQYF. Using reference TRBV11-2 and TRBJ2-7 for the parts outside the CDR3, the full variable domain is EAGVAQSPRYKIIEKRQSVAFWCNPISGHATLYWYQQILGQGPKLLIQFQNNGVVDDSQLPKDRFSAERLKGVDSTLKIQPAKLEDSAVYLCASSHAYEQYFGPGTRLTVT.

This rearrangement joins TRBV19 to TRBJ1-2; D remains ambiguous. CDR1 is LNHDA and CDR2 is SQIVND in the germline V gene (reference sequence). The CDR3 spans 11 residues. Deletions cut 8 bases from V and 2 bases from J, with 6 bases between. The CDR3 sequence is CASYENYGYTF. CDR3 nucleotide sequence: TGTGCCAGTTACGAGAACTATGGCTACACCTTC. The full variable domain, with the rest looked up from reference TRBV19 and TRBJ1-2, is DGGITQSPKYLFRKEGQNVTLSCEQNLNHDAMYWYRQDPGQGLRLIYYSQIVNDFQKGDIAEGYSVSREKKESFPLTVTSAQKNPTAFYLCASYENYGYTFGSGTRLTVV.

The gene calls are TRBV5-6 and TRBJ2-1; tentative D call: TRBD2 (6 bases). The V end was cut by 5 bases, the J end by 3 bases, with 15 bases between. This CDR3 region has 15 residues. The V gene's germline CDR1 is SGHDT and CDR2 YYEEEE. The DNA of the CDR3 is TGTGCCAGCAGGCTCCCGGGTAGCGGCTACAATGAGCAGTTCTTC. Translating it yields CASRLPGSGYNEQFF.

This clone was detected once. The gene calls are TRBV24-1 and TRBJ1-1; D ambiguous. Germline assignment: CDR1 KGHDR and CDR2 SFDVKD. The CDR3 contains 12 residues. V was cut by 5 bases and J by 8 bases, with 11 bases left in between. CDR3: CATSATTGEAFF. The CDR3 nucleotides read TGTGCCACCAGTGCCACAACGGGGGAAGCTTTCTTT.

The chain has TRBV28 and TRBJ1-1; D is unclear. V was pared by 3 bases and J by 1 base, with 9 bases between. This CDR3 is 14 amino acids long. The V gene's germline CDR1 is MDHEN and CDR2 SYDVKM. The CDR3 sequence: CASSLYAGNTEAFF. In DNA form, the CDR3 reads TGTGCCAGCAGTTTGTACGCGGGGAACACTGAAGCTTTCTTT.

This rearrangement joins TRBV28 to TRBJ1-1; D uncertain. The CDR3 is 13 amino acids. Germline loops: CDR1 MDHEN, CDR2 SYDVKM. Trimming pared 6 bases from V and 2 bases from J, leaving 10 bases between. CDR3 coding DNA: TGTGCCAGCAGATTCTATCTCAACACTGAAGCTTTCTTT. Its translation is CASRFYLNTEAFF.

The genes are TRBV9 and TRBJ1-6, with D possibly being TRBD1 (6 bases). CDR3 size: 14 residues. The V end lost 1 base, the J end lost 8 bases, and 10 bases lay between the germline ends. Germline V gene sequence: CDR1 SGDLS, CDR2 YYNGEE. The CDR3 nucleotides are TGTGCCAGCAGCGTACGACAGGCTGATTCACCCCTCCACTTT. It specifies CASSVRQADSPLHF.

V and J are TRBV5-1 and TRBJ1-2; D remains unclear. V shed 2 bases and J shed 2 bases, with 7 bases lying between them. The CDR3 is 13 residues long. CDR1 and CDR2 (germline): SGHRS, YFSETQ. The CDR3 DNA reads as TGCGCCAGCAGCTTCGGACCCAACTATGGCTACACCTTC. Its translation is CASSFGPNYGYTF. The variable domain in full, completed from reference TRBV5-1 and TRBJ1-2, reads KAGVTQTPRYLIKTRGQQVTLSCSPISGHRSVSWYQQTPGQGLQFLFEYFSETQRNKGNFPGRFSGRQFSNSRSEMNVSTLELGDSALYLCASSFGPNYGYTFGSGTRLTVV.

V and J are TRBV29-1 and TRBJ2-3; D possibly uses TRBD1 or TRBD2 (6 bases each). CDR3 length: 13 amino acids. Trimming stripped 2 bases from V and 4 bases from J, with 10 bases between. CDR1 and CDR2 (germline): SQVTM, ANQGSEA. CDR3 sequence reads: CSVERGRSDTQYF. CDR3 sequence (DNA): TGCAGCGTTGAAAGGGGGAGGTCAGATACGCAGTATTTT.

CDR3 bases: TGTGCCAGCAGCTCCAGGGAAAGGGAGACCCAGTACTTC. Residues: CASSSRERETQYF. The chain combines TRBV12-3 or TRBV12-4 with TRBJ2-5, with a possible D match to TRBD1 (5 bases). Trimming pared 6 bases from V and 5 bases from J, leaving 13 bases between. CDR3 length: 13 amino acids.

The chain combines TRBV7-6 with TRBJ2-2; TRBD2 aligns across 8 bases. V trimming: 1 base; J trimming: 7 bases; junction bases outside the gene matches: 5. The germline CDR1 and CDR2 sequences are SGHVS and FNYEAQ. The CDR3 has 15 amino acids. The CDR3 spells CASSLGLREGGELFF. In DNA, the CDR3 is TGTGCCAGCAGCTTAGGTCTTCGGGAGGGCGGGGAGCTGTTTTTT.

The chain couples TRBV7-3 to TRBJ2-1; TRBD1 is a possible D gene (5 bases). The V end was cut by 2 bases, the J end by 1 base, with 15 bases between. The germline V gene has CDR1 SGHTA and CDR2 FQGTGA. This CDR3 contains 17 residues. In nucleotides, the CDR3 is TGTGCCAGCAGCTTATACGTTGGGGCCGGGTCCTACAATGAGCAGTTCTTC. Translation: CASSLYVGAGSYNEQFF.

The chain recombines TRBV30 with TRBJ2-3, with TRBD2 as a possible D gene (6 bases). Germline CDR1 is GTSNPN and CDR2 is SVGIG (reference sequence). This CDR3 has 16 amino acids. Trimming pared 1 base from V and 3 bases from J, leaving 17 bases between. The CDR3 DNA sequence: TGTGCCTGGAGTGGCGTCCGGACTACCCAGACAGATACGCAGTATTTT. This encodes CAWSGVRTTQTDTQYF.

The DNA for the CDR3 is TGTGCCAGTAGTCTCACTATCAATGAGCAGTTCTTC. This gives the protein CASSLTINEQFF. The chain carries TRBV19 and TRBJ2-1; D not certain. CDR3 length equals 12 residues. Per the germline V gene, CDR1 is LNHDA and CDR2 is SQIVND (reference sequence). Trimming pared 5 bases from V and 6 bases from J, leaving 8 bases between.

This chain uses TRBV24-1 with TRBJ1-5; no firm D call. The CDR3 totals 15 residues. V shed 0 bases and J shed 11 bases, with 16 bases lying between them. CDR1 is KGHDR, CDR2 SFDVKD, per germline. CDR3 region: CATSDLGQFGVTQHF. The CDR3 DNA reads TGTGCCACCAGTGATTTGGGTCAGTTCGGGGTGACCCAGCATTTT.

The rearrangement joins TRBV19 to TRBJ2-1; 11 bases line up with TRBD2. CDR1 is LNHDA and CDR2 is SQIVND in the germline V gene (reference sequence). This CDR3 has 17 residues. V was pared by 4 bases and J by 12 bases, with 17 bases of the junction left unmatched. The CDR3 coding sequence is TGTGCCAGTAGTAAAGCCACTCTAGCGGGAGGCAGCGGGGGGCAGTTCTTC. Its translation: CASSKATLAGGSGGQFF.

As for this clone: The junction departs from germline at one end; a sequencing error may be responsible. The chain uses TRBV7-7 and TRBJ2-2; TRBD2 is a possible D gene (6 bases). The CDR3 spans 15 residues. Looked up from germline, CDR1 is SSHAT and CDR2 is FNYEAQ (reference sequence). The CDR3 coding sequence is TGTGCTAGCAGCTTAAATCTCGGGAGCACCGGGGAGCTGTTTTTT. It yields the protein CASSLNLGSTGELFF.

The CDR3 DNA sequence: TGCGCCAGCACTACTAGAGGTATGACAACCTACGAGCAGTACTTC. This codes for CASTTRGMTTYEQYF. The chain has TRBV4-3 and TRBJ2-7; D perhaps matches TRBD2 (5 bases). The V end lost 7 bases, the J end lost 2 bases, and 18 bases lay between the germline ends. From germline, CDR1 is LGHNA and CDR2 YSLEER. This CDR3 has 15 residues.

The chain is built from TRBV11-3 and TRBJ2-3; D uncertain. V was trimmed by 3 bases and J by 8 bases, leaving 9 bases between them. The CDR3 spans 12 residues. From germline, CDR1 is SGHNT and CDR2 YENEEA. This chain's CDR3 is CASSFLLGTQYF. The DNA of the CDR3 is TGTGCCAGCAGCTTCCTACTGGGTACGCAGTATTTT.

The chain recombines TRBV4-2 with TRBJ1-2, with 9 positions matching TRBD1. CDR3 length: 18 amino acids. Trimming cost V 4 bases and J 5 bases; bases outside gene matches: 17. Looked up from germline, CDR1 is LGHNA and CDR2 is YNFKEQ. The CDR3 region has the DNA TGTGCCAGCAGCCGAGGACATGGGACAGGGCGTACCGAATATGGCTACACCTTC. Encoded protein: CASSRGHGTGRTEYGYTF.

The CDR3 coding sequence is TGTGCCAGCAGTCCAGGACAGGGGAGCTCCTATAATTCACCCCTCCACTTT. Its protein is CASSPGQGSSYNSPLHF. The chain links TRBV6-6 to TRBJ1-6; TRBD1 aligns across 9 bases. CDR1 is MNHNY, CDR2 SVGAGI, per germline (reference sequence). The CDR3 is 17 amino acids. V lost 5 bases to trimming and J lost 0 bases; unmatched junction nucleotides: 5.

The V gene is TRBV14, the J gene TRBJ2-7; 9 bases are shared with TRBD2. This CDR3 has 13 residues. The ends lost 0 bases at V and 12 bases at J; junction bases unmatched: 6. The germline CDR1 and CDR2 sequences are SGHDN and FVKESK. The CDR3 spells CASSQESSGRGYF. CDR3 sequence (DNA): TGTGCCAGCAGCCAAGAGAGTAGCGGGAGAGGGTACTTC.

The CDR3 loop reads CASSSGGGDQPQHF. In DNA form, the CDR3 reads TGTGCCAGCTCTTCCGGAGGGGGGGATCAGCCCCAGCATTTT. The V gene is TRBV18, the J gene TRBJ1-5; D may be TRBD1 (6 bases). V was pared by 6 bases and J by 5 bases, with 14 bases between. This CDR3 is 14 amino acids long. The germline V gene has CDR1 KGHSH and CDR2 LQKENI. Full variable domain (remainder filled in from reference TRBV18 and TRBJ1-5): NAGVMQNPRHLVRRRGQEARLRCSPMKGHSHVYWYRQLPEEGLKFMVYLQKENIIDESGMPKERFSAEFPKEGPSILRIQQVVRGDSAAYFCASSSGGGDQPQHFGDGTRLSIL.

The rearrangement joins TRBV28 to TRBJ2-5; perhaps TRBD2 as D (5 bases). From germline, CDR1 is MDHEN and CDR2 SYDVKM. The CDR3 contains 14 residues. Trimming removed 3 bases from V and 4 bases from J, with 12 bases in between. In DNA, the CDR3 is TGTGCCAGCAGTTTTTCCGGGGTAGGAGAGACCCAGTACTTC. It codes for CASSFSGVGETQYF.

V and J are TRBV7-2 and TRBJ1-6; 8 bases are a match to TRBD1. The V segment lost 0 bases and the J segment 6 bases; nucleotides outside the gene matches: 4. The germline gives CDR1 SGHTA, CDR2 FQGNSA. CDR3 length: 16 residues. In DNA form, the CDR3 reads TGTGCCAGCAGCTTAGCGCCGACAGGGGTTAATTCACCCCTCCACTTT. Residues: CASSLAPTGVNSPLHF.

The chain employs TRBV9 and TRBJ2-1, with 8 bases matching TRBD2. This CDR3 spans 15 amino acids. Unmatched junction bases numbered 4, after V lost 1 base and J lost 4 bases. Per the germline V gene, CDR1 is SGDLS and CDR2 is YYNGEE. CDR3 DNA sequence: TGTGCCAGCAGCGTAACCGGGACTAGTTACAATGAGCAGTTCTTC. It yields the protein CASSVTGTSYNEQFF.